Listed below are T cell receptor beta chains from one sample, sequenced in a study of T cell responses to AZD1222 COVID-19 vaccine. The data were produced by immunoSEQ multiplex PCR, yet TCRdb's version contains in-frame clones alone and is incomplete. The repertoire holds 130,000 or so clones, with over 85% as singletons. The input for sequencing was peripheral blood, taken on day 0 of AZD1222 vaccination. The origin of the receptors is an adult in good health. CDR3s include the opening cysteine and the closing phenylalanine or tryptophan. Each record gives: V gene, D gene, clone size, J gene, CDR3 DNA, CDR3 protein. A D gene is named only where the DNA matches it firmly. Part of the rows lack a size; the others show once, few, many or a class for expanded clones.

V: TRBV7-9; D: NA; size: NA; J: TRBJ1-5; DNA: TGTGCCAGCAGCTTAGCTGGGAGCAATCAGCCCCAGCATTTT; CDR3: CASSLAGSNQPQHF
V: TRBV2; D: TRBD2; size: NA; J: TRBJ2-1; DNA: TGTGCCAGCAGCGGGACTAGCGGTTTGATGGAGCAGTTCTTC; CDR3: CASSGTSGLMEQFF
V: TRBV30; D: TRBD1; size: NA; J: TRBJ1-4; DNA: TGTGCCTGGGGGACAGGGAGAAAACTGTTTTTT; CDR3: CAWGTGRKLFF
V: TRBV7-9; D: TRBD2; size: NA; J: TRBJ2-3; DNA: TGTGCCAGCAGCAAAGACCCGATAACTAGCGGGGGGGCCAGTTTCACAGATACGCAGTATTTT; CDR3: CASSKDPITSGGASFTDTQYF
V: TRBV14; D: NA; size: NA; J: TRBJ1-4; DNA: TGTGCCAGCAGCCAATCTCCTGGGGCGGGGGAGGAACTGTTTTTT; CDR3: CASSQSPGAGEELFF
V: TRBV7-9; D: NA; size: NA; J: TRBJ1-1; DNA: TGTGCCAGCAGCTTGGCGGGGAGTGGAGCTGAAGCTTTCTTT; CDR3: CASSLAGSGAEAFF
V: TRBV11-2; D: TRBD1; size: NA; J: TRBJ1-2; DNA: TGTGCCAGCAGCTCAGCTCGACAGGGGACCTATGGCTACACCTTC; CDR3: CASSSARQGTYGYTF
V: TRBV28; D: TRBD2; size: NA; J: TRBJ2-3; DNA: TGTGCCAGCAGTTTTCGACTAGCGGGAACAGATACGCAGTATTTT; CDR3: CASSFRLAGTDTQYF
V: TRBV7-2; D: TRBD1; size: NA; J: TRBJ2-1; DNA: TGTGCCAGCAGTTTACAATCCGGGACAGTGCAAAATGAGCAGTTCTTC; CDR3: CASSLQSGTVQNEQFF
V: TRBV6-2/TRBV6-3; D: NA; size: NA; J: TRBJ2-7; DNA: TGTGCCAGCAGCCCCATCAGCTCGTTTTCCTACGAGCAGTACTTC; CDR3: CASSPISSFSYEQYF
V: TRBV5-8; D: NA; size: NA; J: TRBJ1-6; DNA: TGTGCCAGCAGCTTGGGAGGGAGGAATTCACCCCTCCACTTT; CDR3: CASSLGGRNSPLHF
V: TRBV27; D: TRBD1; size: NA; J: TRBJ1-5; DNA: TGTGCCAGCAGTCCCGGGACAGGGGCAAACCAGCCCCAGCATTTT; CDR3: CASSPGTGANQPQHF
V: TRBV19; D: TRBD1; size: NA; J: TRBJ1-5; DNA: TGTGCCAGTAGTATGAACAGGGGAGGACAGCCCCAGCATTTT; CDR3: CASSMNRGGQPQHF
V: TRBV11-2; D: NA; size: NA; J: TRBJ2-1; DNA: TGTGCCAGCAGCCAATGGGGCAATGAGCAGTTCTTC; CDR3: CASSQWGNEQFF
V: TRBV6-1; D: NA; size: NA; J: TRBJ1-4; DNA: TGTGCCAGCAGTGAAAGTCCTGCAACTAATGAAAAACTGTTTTTT; CDR3: CASSESPATNEKLFF
V: TRBV19; D: NA; size: NA; J: TRBJ1-4; DNA: TGTGCCAGTAAAAAAAGAGGCAGGGAAAAGGAAAAACTGTTTTTT; CDR3: CASKKRGREKEKLFF
V: TRBV6-6; D: NA; size: once; J: TRBJ2-7; DNA: TGTGCCAGCAGTTACTCGAGCAGGGCGGGCTACGAGCAGTACTTC; CDR3: CASSYSSRAGYEQYF
V: TRBV7-7; D: TRBD2; size: NA; J: TRBJ2-5; DNA: TGTGCTAGCAGCTTAGGCGGACTAGCGGAGGACCAGTACTTC; CDR3: CASSLGGLAEDQYF
V: TRBV9; D: NA; size: NA; J: TRBJ1-1; DNA: TGTGCCAGCAGTCCTAAAGTGGACACTGAAGCTTTCTTT; CDR3: CASSPKVDTEAFF
V: TRBV18; D: NA; size: NA; J: TRBJ1-1; DNA: TGTGCCAGCTCACCCAACACTGAAGCTTTCTTT; CDR3: CASSPNTEAFF
V: TRBV19; D: NA; size: NA; J: TRBJ1-2; DNA: TGTGCCAGTAGTCCCCAAACCAGGATTTCTGGCTACACCTTC; CDR3: CASSPQTRISGYTF
V: TRBV9; D: TRBD1; size: NA; J: TRBJ1-1; DNA: TGTGCCAGCAGCCCATTCGGGACAGGGAGGTATGTAGTTACTGAAGCTTTCTTT; CDR3: CASSPFGTGRYVVTEAFF
V: TRBV7-6; D: NA; size: NA; J: TRBJ2-7; DNA: TGTGCCAGCAGCTTAGATCCCCGGGGGTACTCCTACGAGCAGTACTTC; CDR3: CASSLDPRGYSYEQYF
V: TRBV6-1; D: NA; size: NA; J: TRBJ1-5; DNA: TGTGCCAGCAGTGATGAACCGGGCCAGACCCAGCATTTT; CDR3: CASSDEPGQTQHF
V: TRBV4-2; D: NA; size: NA; J: TRBJ2-7; DNA: TGTGCCAGCAGCCAAGCAGAAGGGAGCGAGCAGTACTTC; CDR3: CASSQAEGSEQYF
V: TRBV9; D: TRBD1; size: few; J: TRBJ2-7; DNA: TGTGCCAGCAGCGTAGGAGGGACAGGGGCGAACGAGCAGTACTTC; CDR3: CASSVGGTGANEQYF
V: TRBV6-5; D: NA; size: NA; J: TRBJ2-1; DNA: TGTGCCAGCAGGAACAACAATGAGCAGTTCTTC; CDR3: CASRNNNEQFF
V: TRBV28; D: NA; size: NA; J: TRBJ1-2; DNA: TGTGCCACACGAGCAGCTAACTATGGCTACACCTTC; CDR3: CATRAANYGYTF
V: TRBV6-1; D: NA; size: NA; J: TRBJ2-4; DNA: TGTGCCAGCAGTGAAGCGGGGTTAGGGTACTTC; CDR3: CASSEAGLGYF
V: TRBV11-2; D: NA; size: NA; J: TRBJ1-3; DNA: TGTGCCAGCAGCTTGCGGGGAGTCTCTGGAAACACCATATATTTT; CDR3: CASSLRGVSGNTIYF
V: TRBV9; D: NA; size: NA; J: TRBJ1-1; DNA: TGTGCCAGCAGCGTAGGGCCGGTAGGGGAAAACACTGAAGCTTTCTTT; CDR3: CASSVGPVGENTEAFF
V: TRBV6-5; D: NA; size: NA; J: TRBJ2-7; DNA: TGTGCCAGCAGTTACCGGGATGGGGACTCCTACGAGCAGTACTTC; CDR3: CASSYRDGDSYEQYF
V: TRBV4-2; D: NA; size: NA; J: TRBJ1-4; DNA: TGTGCCAGCAGCCCAAAAGGCCTGGATGAAAAACTGTTTTTT; CDR3: CASSPKGLDEKLFF
V: TRBV5-4; D: TRBD1; size: NA; J: TRBJ1-1; DNA: TGTGCCAGCAGCATAATGACAGCCAGGGGGACTGAAGCTTTCTTT; CDR3: CASSIMTARGTEAFF
V: TRBV15; D: TRBD1; size: once; J: TRBJ1-2; DNA: TGTGCCACCAGCATCCCGCAGGGGGCTCGGGTTGGCTACACCTTC; CDR3: CATSIPQGARVGYTF
V: TRBV19; D: NA; size: NA; J: TRBJ1-2; DNA: TGTGCCAGTAGCGGCACGGGGGCTTTCCTCTATGGCTACACCTTC; CDR3: CASSGTGAFLYGYTF
V: TRBV10-3; D: NA; size: NA; J: TRBJ2-7; DNA: TGTGCCATCAGCCGGGAGAAAAACGAGCAGTACTTC; CDR3: CAISREKNEQYF
V: TRBV30; D: NA; size: once; J: TRBJ1-1; DNA: TGTGCCTGGAGTGTCCTCAATAACCCCGGGGCCCCTGAAGCTTTCTTT; CDR3: CAWSVLNNPGAPEAFF
V: TRBV11-3; D: NA; size: NA; J: TRBJ2-5; DNA: TGTGCCAGCAGCCGGGGACAACAGGTCCAAGAGACCCAGTACTTC; CDR3: CASSRGQQVQETQYF
V: TRBV15; D: TRBD2; size: NA; J: TRBJ2-7; DNA: TGTGCCACCAGCAGAGATTGGACTAGCTTAAACGAGCAGTACTTC; CDR3: CATSRDWTSLNEQYF
V: TRBV27; D: TRBD1; size: NA; J: TRBJ1-2; DNA: TGTGCCAGCAGTCCCCGGACAGGGTTTGGCTACACCTTC; CDR3: CASSPRTGFGYTF
V: TRBV30; D: TRBD1; size: NA; J: TRBJ1-5; DNA: TGTGCCTGGAGCGGCGACCGGGACAGCCAAAATCAGCCCCAGCATTTT; CDR3: CAWSGDRDSQNQPQHF
V: TRBV7-2; D: NA; size: NA; J: TRBJ2-1; DNA: TGTGCCAGCAGCTTATTGGTAGTGACTGTAAATGAGCAGTTCTTC; CDR3: CASSLLVVTVNEQFF
V: TRBV5-1; D: NA; size: once; J: TRBJ2-2; DNA: TGCGCCAGCAGCTTGACAAGCGGGTTCACCGGGGAGCTGTTTTTT; CDR3: CASSLTSGFTGELFF
V: TRBV28; D: NA; size: NA; J: TRBJ2-3; DNA: TGTGCCAGCAGTTATACAGATACGCAGTATTTT; CDR3: CASSYTDTQYF
V: TRBV11-3; D: NA; size: once; J: TRBJ2-5; DNA: TGTGCCAGCAGCTTAGGTTACGCCTGGATCCAAGAGACCCAGTACTTC; CDR3: CASSLGYAWIQETQYF
V: TRBV11-2; D: NA; size: NA; J: TRBJ2-7; DNA: TGTGCCAGCAGAGCCGCCGGGAACGAGCAGTACTTC; CDR3: CASRAAGNEQYF